What follows are 20 T cell receptor beta chains derived from one specimen sequenced in a study of blood T cell repertoires in COVID-19. Assay: immunoSEQ multiplex PCR; the TCRdb copy retains only in-frame clones and omits some. Here the sample spans 150,000 or so clones, roughly four fifths being singletons. Sequencing was done on a sample of peripheral blood. The receptor source for this set is a human donor with acute or convalescent COVID-19. The donor label of this sample is uncertain.

The chain employs TRBV5-1 and TRBJ1-1; TRBD1 matches 8 bases. V gave up 3 bases and J gave up 3 bases; unmatched junction bases: 1. The CDR3 contains 13 residues. Germline V gene data show CDR1 as SGHRS and CDR2 as YFSETQ. The CDR3 DNA sequence: TGCGCCAGCAGCTCGACAGGGGACACTGAAGCTTTCTTT. Protein product: CASSSTGDTEAFF.

The chain joins TRBV9 to TRBJ1-1; D is unresolved. CDR1 is SGDLS and CDR2 is YYNGEE in the germline V gene. Trimming stripped 2 bases from V and 0 bases from J, with 8 bases between. The CDR3 is 14 residues long. CDR3 residues: CASSVGKMNTEAFF. The CDR3 DNA is TGTGCCAGCAGCGTCGGGAAGATGAACACTGAAGCTTTCTTT.

This chain uses TRBV5-5 with TRBJ1-2, with 12 nucleotides matching TRBD1. Germline V gives CDR1 SGHKS, CDR2 YYEKEE (reference sequence). The trim removed 3 bases at V and 6 bases at J, leaving 3 bases unmatched. CDR3 size: 14 residues. CDR3 residues: CASSWGQGAHGYTF. The CDR3 DNA reads TGTGCCAGCAGCTGGGGACAGGGGGCGCATGGCTACACCTTC.

This clone was counted once. The rearrangement uses TRBV4-1 and TRBJ1-4, with TRBD1 matching over 7 bases. The CDR3 extends over 16 amino acids. The junction had 3 bases not matched to a gene; V was cut back by 0 bases and J by 2 bases. In germline, CDR1 is MGHRA, CDR2 YSYEKL. The CDR3 coding sequence is TGCGCCAGCAGCCAAGAAGGGGGCAATACTAATGAAAAACTGTTTTTT. This sequence encodes CASSQEGGNTNEKLFF.

V usage is TRBV7-9 and J usage is TRBJ1-2; D gene uncertain. The CDR3 has 13 residues. V was clipped by 1 base and J by 8 bases, with 11 bases between them. Germline CDR1 and CDR2: SEHNR and FQNEAQ (reference sequence). CDR3 in amino acids: CASSLDGTRGYTF. CDR3 coding DNA: TGTGCCAGCAGCTTAGACGGTACGAGGGGCTACACCTTC.

The V call is TRBV6-5, the J call TRBJ2-4, with a possible D match to TRBD1 (5 bases). The CDR3 runs to 15 residues. Per the germline V gene, CDR1 is MNHEY and CDR2 is SVGAGI. Trimming took 0 bases from V and 0 from J, leaving 6 bases between them. As DNA, the CDR3 is TGTGCCAGCAGTTACTCGCAGGGAGCCAAAAACATTCAGTACTTC. Encoded protein: CASSYSQGAKNIQYF.

A few counts support this clone. DNA for the CDR3: TGTGCCAGCAGCTTGGCCCAGGGGGGTTATGAGGACGAGCAGTACTTC. Translation gives CASSLAQGGYEDEQYF. This rearrangement joins TRBV13 to TRBJ2-7; weak D call: TRBD1 (7 bases). Trimming left V 3 bases short and J 5 bases short, with 20 bases between. The CDR3 has 16 residues. Germline V CDR1 and CDR2: PRHDT, FYEKMQ (reference sequence).

This clone occurred a few times. The CDR3 sequence: CASSQGTGSGNTIYF. In nucleotides, the CDR3 is TGTGCCAGCAGCCAAGGGACAGGCTCTGGAAACACCATATATTTT. The chain recombines TRBV4-2 with TRBJ1-3; 7 positions match TRBD1. With 1 base clipped from V and 0 bases from J, the junction kept 0 bases outside the gene matches. Germline CDR1 is LGHNA and CDR2 is YNFKEQ. This CDR3 region has 15 residues.

V is TRBV7-9 and J is TRBJ1-6; 8 bases fit TRBD1. The CDR3 runs to 15 residues. The J segment lost 8 bases and the V segment lost 5 bases, leaving 8 bases of the junction unmatched. Germline V CDR1 and CDR2: SEHNR, FQNEAQ (reference sequence). The CDR3 nucleotides are TGTGCCAGCAGCCCAAAAAAGGACAGGGATTCACCCCTCCACTTT. This codes for CASSPKKDRDSPLHF. Full variable domain (remainder filled in from reference TRBV7-9 and TRBJ1-6): DTGVSQNPRHKITKRGQNVTFRCDPISEHNRLYWYRQTLGQGPEFLTYFQNEAQLEKSRLLSDRFSAERPKGSFSTLEIQRTEQGDSAMYLCASSPKKDRDSPLHFGNGTRLTVT.

A few counts support this clone. The V call is TRBV6-2 or TRBV6-3, the J call TRBJ2-1; D gene unclear. Germline CDR1 is MNHEY and CDR2 is SVGEGT. Trimming took 3 bases from V and 0 from J, leaving 21 bases between them. CDR3 size: 19 residues. The CDR3 DNA reads TGTGCCAGCAGTTATAATCCGGCTGTTGGAGAGAGCTCCTACAATGAGCAGTTCTTC. Encoded protein: CASSYNPAVGESSYNEQFF.

The rearrangement uses TRBV18 and TRBJ2-7; maybe TRBD1 (6 bases). This CDR3 spans 13 amino acids. Germline V gene sequence: CDR1 KGHSH, CDR2 LQKENI. Deletions cut 3 bases from V and 4 bases from J, with 10 bases between. CDR3 DNA sequence: TGTGCCAGCTCACCCAGGACAGATTACGAGCAGTACTTC. This codes for CASSPRTDYEQYF.

This clone has at least ten counts. The chain employs TRBV19 and TRBJ1-4, with D possibly matching TRBD1 (5 bases). Trimming took 2 bases from V and 7 from J, leaving 8 bases between them. The CDR3 covers 13 residues. Per the germline V gene, CDR1 is LNHDA and CDR2 is SQIVND (reference sequence). The CDR3: CASSIQGSEKLFF. Written as DNA, the CDR3 is TGTGCCAGTAGTATACAGGGAAGTGAAAAACTGTTTTTT.

Only one count was recorded for this clone. Other nucleotide sequences in the sample specify the same CDR3. V usage is TRBV10-3 and J usage is TRBJ1-2, with TRBD1 matching 9 bases. The CDR3 totals 14 residues. The trim removed 6 bases at V and 1 base at J, leaving 3 bases unmatched. Per germline, CDR1 ENHRY and CDR2 SYGVKD. The CDR3 protein is CAISPGQGNYGYTF. Written as DNA, the CDR3 is TGTGCCATCAGCCCGGGACAGGGTAACTATGGCTACACCTTC.

The chain recombines TRBV18 with TRBJ1-4, with D maybe TRBD1 (5 bases). This CDR3 is built from 15 residues. CDR1 KGHSH and CDR2 LQKENI come from the germline V gene. Trimming shortened V by 6 bases and J by 3 bases, and 14 bases separated the two germline ends. In nucleotides, the CDR3 is TGTGCCAGCTCCCGCGCAGGGTCGGCTAATGAAAAACTGTTTTTT. This translates into CASSRAGSANEKLFF.

The chain uses TRBV5-1 and TRBJ2-3; 8 nucleotides align to TRBD2. Germline V gene data show CDR1 as SGHRS and CDR2 as YFSETQ. V trimming: 7 bases; J trimming: 0 bases; junction bases outside the gene matches: 4. This CDR3 spans 14 amino acids. The CDR3 reads CASLAGISTDTQYF. The CDR3, as DNA: TGCGCCAGCTTAGCGGGGATTAGCACAGATACGCAGTATTTT.

The rearrangement links TRBV10-3 to TRBJ1-6; no firm D call. Germline V gives CDR1 ENHRY, CDR2 SYGVKD. Trimming stripped 4 bases from V and 8 bases from J, with 9 bases between. CDR3 length equals 13 residues. The CDR3 loop reads CAISGREDSPLHF. CDR3 bases: TGTGCCATCAGTGGAAGGGAGGATTCACCCCTCCACTTT.

The chain employs TRBV4-2 and TRBJ2-1; no definite D call. Germline CDR1 and CDR2: LGHNA and YNFKEQ. V lost 0 bases to trimming and J lost 0 bases, with 9 bases between them. The CDR3 is made up of 16 amino acids. The DNA for the CDR3 is TGTGCCAGCAGCCAAGACGTCACGAGCTCCTACAATGAGCAGTTCTTC. This encodes CASSQDVTSSYNEQFF.

This rearrangement joins TRBV2 to TRBJ1-5; D unresolved. Germline V gives CDR1 SNHLY, CDR2 FYNNEI. The CDR3 spans 15 residues. V lost 8 bases to trimming and J lost 0 bases, with 14 bases between them. The CDR3 is CASSQSGLSNQPQHF. The CDR3 DNA sequence: TGTGCCAGCTCCCAGAGCGGCCTTAGCAATCAGCCCCAGCATTTT.

As DNA, the CDR3 is TGTGCCAGCGGCAGGCCTTATAGCAATCAGCCCCAGCATTTT. The encoded protein is CASGRPYSNQPQHF. The chain joins TRBV7-2 to TRBJ1-5; no reliable D call. The CDR3 covers 14 residues. Between the trimmed V and J ends, which lost 8 bases and 0 bases, there was a span of 11 bases. Looked up from germline, CDR1 is SGHTA and CDR2 is FQGNSA.

The V gene is TRBV6-5, the J gene TRBJ2-7; 9 nucleotides line up with TRBD1. Germline CDR1 MNHEY, CDR2 SVGAGI. There are 14 residues in the CDR3. With V trimmed by 9 bases and J by 1 base, 7 bases remained unmatched. The DNA of the CDR3 is TGTGCCAGAGCCCGGGACAGGGATTCCTACGAGCAGTACTTC. Amino acid sequence: CARARDRDSYEQYF.